This record concerns one T cell receptor beta chain sequence. TCRdb's table, derived via immunoSEQ multiplex PCR, lists solely in-frame clones and lacks some. This table holds around 300,000 clones, about 90% found once. This specimen belongs to a study of blood T cell repertoires in COVID-19. Trimming shortened V by 5 bases and J by 0 bases, and 13 bases separated the two germline ends. Germline V CDR1 and CDR2: SGHAT, FQNNGV. This CDR3 has 15 residues. The origin of this receptor is a woman aged 18-29 years with acute COVID-19. The specimen sequenced was PBMCs or T cells enriched from blood (not recorded which). This rearrangement joins TRBV11-2 to TRBJ1-1; perhaps TRBD1 as D (6 bases). The CDR3 DNA reads as TGTGCCAGCAGCCCCCGAGGGGACATGAACACTGAAGCTTTCTTT. Protein sequence: CASSPRGDMNTEAFF.